This TCR beta chain emerged from a study of a mutant IDH1 vaccine in newly diagnosed glioma. Study details: Eight vaccinations went to patients in weeks 1, 3, 5, 7, 11, 15, 19, 23. Vaccines began 4-6 weeks after radiotherapy alone, or with temozolomide cycles. Treatment recipients were approximately 62% male and about 40% female, and their mean age was roughly 40 years. Therapy received beforehand was radiotherapy, temozolomide, or both, with most patients given both.

The CDR3 loop spans 13 amino acids. V lost 1 base and J lost 8, with 10 bases in between. Looked up from germline, CDR1 is SGHDT and CDR2 is YYEEEE. With respect to this clone: Antigen specificity is unknown.

Time point here: week 5, during vaccination. In every dose of vaccine, 300 ug of mutant IDH1 20-mer peptide was given alongside topical imiquimod. Generated by immunoSEQ multiplex PCR, the TCRdb table keeps only in-frame clones and is missing some. Of 45,000 to 60,000 clones in the sample, roughly 78% are singletons; the top ten hold over 4.5%. The material sequenced was PBMCs, taken from a glioma patient whose treatment included an IDH1 peptide vaccine. The genes are TRBV5-6 and TRBJ2-1; D is uncertain. This clonotype originated in a man over 45 with glioma. CDR3 loop: CASSLWAGDEQFF. CDR3 DNA: TGTGCCAGCAGCTTGTGGGCAGGCGATGAGCAGTTCTTC.